Listed below are T cell receptor beta chains from one sample, sequenced in a study of blood T cell repertoires in COVID-19. Assay used: immunoSEQ multiplex PCR; TCRdb lists only in-frame clones, some missing. The sample has roughly 70,000 clones; roughly nine tenths are singletons. The sequenced sample consisted of peripheral blood. Source of these receptors: a woman aged 45-65 years with active COVID-19. The CDR3 runs from the conserved cysteine through the conserved F or W. D genes are given only for firm matches. Size tells how often a clone was seen (once, few, many) or the class of an expanded clone, and some rows leave it out.

len,abundance,v_gene,d_gene,j_gene,CDR3nt,CDR3aa
17,-,TRBV4-1,TRBD2,TRBJ2-3,TGCGCCAGCAGCCAAGATCGACTAGCGGGAGGCCTCTCTTCAGGGTATTTT,CASSQDRLAGGLSSGYF
15,once,TRBV11-2,TRBD2,TRBJ2-7,TGTGCCAGCAGCGCTCCTAGCGGCCGTTCGTACGAGCAGTACTTC,CASSAPSGRSYEQYF
14,-,TRBV7-9,-,TRBJ2-5,TGTGCCAGCAGCGTCGCAGGGGTGGGAGAGACCCAGTACTTC,CASSVAGVGETQYF
14,-,TRBV4-2,-,TRBJ2-7,TGTGCCAGCAGCCCCCGGGAGAACTCCTACGAGCAGTACTTC,CASSPRENSYEQYF
13,-,TRBV20-1,-,TRBJ1-5,TGCAGTGCTAGTAGCGGGGTCAATCAGCCCCAGCATTTT,CSASSGVNQPQHF
16,-,TRBV30,TRBD2,TRBJ2-2,TGTGCCTGGAGTGTATGGAGCGGGAGCGCATCCGGGGAGCTGTTTTTT,CAWSVWSGSASGELFF
19,-,TRBV7-3,TRBD2,TRBJ2-1,TGTGCCAGCAGCTTAAGTAGGGTGTTAGCGGGAGGGCCAGGCAATGAGCAGTTCTTC,CASSLSRVLAGGPGNEQFF
15,-,TRBV4-2,-,TRBJ2-2,TGTGCCAGCAGCCACCCTGGACAGAACACCGGGGAGCTGTTTTTT,CASSHPGQNTGELFF
14,-,TRBV19,TRBD1,TRBJ1-6,TGTGCCAGTAATCTGGGACAGTCTAATTCACCCCTCCACTTT,CASNLGQSNSPLHF
14,-,TRBV5-6,TRBD1,TRBJ2-7,TGTGCCAGCAGCTTCGGACAGGGCCAGTACGAGCAGTACTTC,CASSFGQGQYEQYF
18,once,TRBV15,-,TRBJ2-6,TGTGCCACCAGCAGGGACCCGGGACTGAGCTCTGGGGCCAACGTCCTGACTTTC,CATSRDPGLSSGANVLTF
14,-,TRBV27,-,TRBJ1-5,TGTGCCAGCAGTTCAGGTCGAGGGAATCAGCCCCAGCATTTT,CASSSGRGNQPQHF
12,-,TRBV3-1/TRBV3-2,TRBD1,TRBJ2-7,TGTGCCAGCAGCCGGGACAGCTACGAGCAGTACTTC,CASSRDSYEQYF
16,-,TRBV7-9,-,TRBJ1-4,TGTGCCAGCAGCTTAGCAGGGGCTGAAACTAATGAAAAACTGTTTTTT,CASSLAGAETNEKLFF
15,-,TRBV3-1/TRBV3-2,TRBD1,TRBJ2-2,TGTGCCAGCAGACGACAGGGAATAGCGACCGGGGAGCTGTTTTTT,CASRRQGIATGELFF